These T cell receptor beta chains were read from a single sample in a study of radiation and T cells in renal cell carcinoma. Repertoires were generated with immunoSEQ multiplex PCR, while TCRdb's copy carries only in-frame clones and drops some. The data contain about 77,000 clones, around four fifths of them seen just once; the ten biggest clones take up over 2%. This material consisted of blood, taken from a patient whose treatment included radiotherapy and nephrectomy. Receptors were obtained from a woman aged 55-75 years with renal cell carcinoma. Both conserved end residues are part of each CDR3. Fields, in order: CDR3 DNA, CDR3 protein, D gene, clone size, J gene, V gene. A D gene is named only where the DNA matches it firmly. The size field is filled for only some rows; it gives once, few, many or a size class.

DNA: TGCGCCAGCAGCTTGTGGGACAGCAGTACAGATACGCAGTATTTT
CDR3: CASSLWDSSTDTQYF
D: TRBD1
size: NA
J: TRBJ2-3
V: TRBV5-1

DNA: TGCAGCGTTGCGGACACCAATAACTATGGCTACACCTTC
CDR3: CSVADTNNYGYTF
D: NA
size: NA
J: TRBJ1-2
V: TRBV29-1

DNA: TGTGCCAGCAATTCAGGGAGCAATGAGCAGTTCTTC
CDR3: CASNSGSNEQFF
D: NA
size: NA
J: TRBJ2-1
V: TRBV27

DNA: TGTGCCAGCAGCTTAGGACTAGCGGGAGCTTACGAGCAGTACTTC
CDR3: CASSLGLAGAYEQYF
D: TRBD2
size: NA
J: TRBJ2-7
V: TRBV11-3

DNA: TGTGCCAGCAGTATCCAGGGGAACTATGGCTACACCTTC
CDR3: CASSIQGNYGYTF
D: NA
size: NA
J: TRBJ1-2
V: TRBV2

DNA: TGTGCCAGCATTTTGCGGCCGAGGGAAAGCACAGATACGCAGTATTTT
CDR3: CASILRPRESTDTQYF
D: NA
size: NA
J: TRBJ2-3
V: TRBV2

DNA: TGTGCCAGCGGACTAAATCAGCCCCAGCATTTT
CDR3: CASGLNQPQHF
D: NA
size: NA
J: TRBJ1-5
V: TRBV2

DNA: TGTGCCATCAGTGAGTCTGAGAGCCCTAATGAAAAACTGTTTTTT
CDR3: CAISESESPNEKLFF
D: NA
size: once
J: TRBJ1-4
V: TRBV10-3

DNA: TGCGCCAGCAGCTTCTCCGGACAGGAACTTAACTATGGCTACACCTTC
CDR3: CASSFSGQELNYGYTF
D: TRBD1
size: NA
J: TRBJ1-2
V: TRBV5-1

DNA: TGTGCCAGCAGGGAGAATGTCAGGGACCAAGAGACCCAGTACTTC
CDR3: CASRENVRDQETQYF
D: NA
size: once
J: TRBJ2-5
V: TRBV2

DNA: TGTGCCAGCAGCCTGGGGGAGGGGTTAGGCTACACCTTC
CDR3: CASSLGEGLGYTF
D: NA
size: NA
J: TRBJ1-2
V: TRBV5-4

DNA: TGTGCCAGCAGCCAAGGACAGGGGACATTATTCTCTGGAAACACCATATATTTT
CDR3: CASSQGQGTLFSGNTIYF
D: TRBD1
size: NA
J: TRBJ1-3
V: TRBV14

DNA: TGTGCCAGCAGTCTCGGGCGCCCTGAAGCTTTCTTT
CDR3: CASSLGRPEAFF
D: NA
size: NA
J: TRBJ1-1
V: TRBV28

DNA: TGTGCCAGCTCACCACATCGAGGCGGGGAGCTGTTTTTT
CDR3: CASSPHRGGELFF
D: NA
size: NA
J: TRBJ2-2
V: TRBV18

DNA: TGTGCCAGCAGCTTAGGACTAGCGGGAGGCCAAGAGACCCAGTACTTC
CDR3: CASSLGLAGGQETQYF
D: TRBD2
size: NA
J: TRBJ2-5
V: TRBV11-2

DNA: TGCGCCAGCAGCTTGGTACTAGCGGGACGTAGCACAGATACGCAGTATTTT
CDR3: CASSLVLAGRSTDTQYF
D: TRBD2
size: NA
J: TRBJ2-3
V: TRBV5-1

DNA: TGTGCCAGCAGCGTGGGACCGGACAGGAACTATGGCTACACCTTC
CDR3: CASSVGPDRNYGYTF
D: TRBD1
size: NA
J: TRBJ1-2
V: TRBV9

DNA: TGTGCCAGTAGTATGTCAATTAGGGAGCAGCCCCAGCATTTT
CDR3: CASSMSIREQPQHF
D: NA
size: NA
J: TRBJ1-5
V: TRBV19

DNA: TGTGCCAGTAGTTTCCGAATGGGTACGCAGTATTTT
CDR3: CASSFRMGTQYF
D: NA
size: NA
J: TRBJ2-3
V: TRBV19

DNA: TGTGCCAGCAGCGAGCACGAGGGGTTAGTCACCGGGGAGCTGTTTTTT
CDR3: CASSEHEGLVTGELFF
D: NA
size: few
J: TRBJ2-2
V: TRBV28

DNA: TGTGCCAGCAGCTCATGGTCTGCCGGAAACACCATATATTTT
CDR3: CASSSWSAGNTIYF
D: NA
size: few
J: TRBJ1-3
V: TRBV5-4

DNA: TGTGCCAGCAGTGAAGCTGAGGGGCAGGGCACAGATACGCAGTATTTT
CDR3: CASSEAEGQGTDTQYF
D: NA
size: once
J: TRBJ2-3
V: TRBV2

DNA: TGTGCCAGCAGTGGAAGAGGACAGGAGAACACAGATACGCAGTATTTT
CDR3: CASSGRGQENTDTQYF
D: TRBD1
size: NA
J: TRBJ2-3
V: TRBV6-1

DNA: TGCGCCAGCAGCCAGCGGGACAGTTTAAATCAGCCCCAGCATTTT
CDR3: CASSQRDSLNQPQHF
D: TRBD1
size: NA
J: TRBJ1-5
V: TRBV4-1

DNA: TGTGCCAGTAGTATAGGGGCCTTACGGGAAGCTTTCTTT
CDR3: CASSIGALREAFF
D: NA
size: NA
J: TRBJ1-1
V: TRBV19

DNA: TGTGCCAGCAGTGTCGGTGCAGCCTACGAGCGGTACTTC
CDR3: CASSVGAAYERYF
D: NA
size: NA
J: TRBJ2-7
V: TRBV27

DNA: TGTGCCAGCAGCGCTACAGGCCCCAACGTCCTGACTTTC
CDR3: CASSATGPNVLTF
D: NA
size: NA
J: TRBJ2-6
V: TRBV9

DNA: TGCGCCAGCAGCGCCTCGACAGGGAACCTCTACGAGCAGTACTTC
CDR3: CASSASTGNLYEQYF
D: TRBD1
size: NA
J: TRBJ2-7
V: TRBV5-1

DNA: TGTGCCAGCAGCTCCAGGAGTTCCGGGACAGGGTTACCCCACACTTCCTACGAGCAGTACTTC
CDR3: CASSSRSSGTGLPHTSYEQYF
D: TRBD1
size: NA
J: TRBJ2-7
V: TRBV7-8

DNA: TGTGCCAGCAGCTTGTCTAGCGGGAGCTACGAGCAGTACTTC
CDR3: CASSLSSGSYEQYF
D: TRBD2
size: few
J: TRBJ2-7
V: TRBV13

DNA: TGTGCCAGCAGTTTCAATACAGGGAACGAGCAGTACTTC
CDR3: CASSFNTGNEQYF
D: NA
size: once
J: TRBJ2-7
V: TRBV6-6

DNA: TGCGCCAGCAGCTTGCCGGGACTAGCGGGAGGAACAGATACGCAGTATTTT
CDR3: CASSLPGLAGGTDTQYF
D: TRBD2
size: NA
J: TRBJ2-3
V: TRBV5-1

DNA: TGTGCCAGCAAGACTAGCGGGGAAGAGACCCAGTACTTC
CDR3: CASKTSGEETQYF
D: TRBD2
size: NA
J: TRBJ2-5
V: TRBV6-5

DNA: TGTGCCAGCAGCCAAACCGGGACAGGGGATGAAAAACTGTTTTTT
CDR3: CASSQTGTGDEKLFF
D: TRBD1
size: NA
J: TRBJ1-4
V: TRBV9

DNA: TGTGCCTGGGGGACAGGGACGAATGCTGAAGCTTTCTTT
CDR3: CAWGTGTNAEAFF
D: TRBD1
size: few
J: TRBJ1-1
V: TRBV30

DNA: TGTGCCAGCAGCCCCAAGGAGTTGTCCGCCTACGAGCAGTACTTC
CDR3: CASSPKELSAYEQYF
D: NA
size: NA
J: TRBJ2-7
V: TRBV7-8

DNA: TGTGCCAGCTCACCCACTAGCGACCCGGGGAAGACCCAGTACTTC
CDR3: CASSPTSDPGKTQYF
D: TRBD2
size: NA
J: TRBJ2-5
V: TRBV18

DNA: TGTGCCAGCAGGCCAGATACTGAAAAACTGTTTTTT
CDR3: CASRPDTEKLFF
D: NA
size: NA
J: TRBJ1-4
V: TRBV28

DNA: TGCGCCAGCAGCCCCGACAGACCGATGTACACTGAAGCTTTCTTT
CDR3: CASSPDRPMYTEAFF
D: NA
size: NA
J: TRBJ1-1
V: TRBV4-1

DNA: TGTGCCAGCAGCGTATCTGGGGCCAACGTCCTGACTTTC
CDR3: CASSVSGANVLTF
D: NA
size: NA
J: TRBJ2-6
V: TRBV7-3

DNA: TGTGCCAGCAGCTTAGAGGGACAAACTTTCTACGAGCAGTACTTC
CDR3: CASSLEGQTFYEQYF
D: NA
size: NA
J: TRBJ2-7
V: TRBV7-2

DNA: TGTGCCAGCAGCTTCGGGGAGATGAACACTGAAGCTTTCTTT
CDR3: CASSFGEMNTEAFF
D: NA
size: NA
J: TRBJ1-1
V: TRBV7-2

DNA: TGTGCCATCAGTGAGGAGGGGCCCAACCTTAACTATGGCTACACCTTC
CDR3: CAISEEGPNLNYGYTF
D: NA
size: NA
J: TRBJ1-2
V: TRBV10-3

DNA: TGTGCCAGCACTCCGGAGAGGGCTAAGGGCACCGGGGAGCTGTTTTTT
CDR3: CASTPERAKGTGELFF
D: NA
size: few
J: TRBJ2-2
V: TRBV7-9

DNA: TGTGCCAGCACCGAAACTGGCAGGGGAAACACCATATATTTT
CDR3: CASTETGRGNTIYF
D: NA
size: NA
J: TRBJ1-3
V: TRBV28

DNA: TGTGCCAGTCTACAGGGGGCGTTGTACGAGCAGTACTTC
CDR3: CASLQGALYEQYF
D: TRBD1
size: once
J: TRBJ2-7
V: TRBV6-1

DNA: TGTGCCAGCTCACCACCGAGTATTTTGTACGAGCAGTACTTC
CDR3: CASSPPSILYEQYF
D: NA
size: NA
J: TRBJ2-7
V: TRBV18

DNA: TGTGCCAGTAGTGTGGACGGGAGAGACGAGCAGTACTTC
CDR3: CASSVDGRDEQYF
D: NA
size: NA
J: TRBJ2-7
V: TRBV19

DNA: TGCGCCAGCAGCTTGGTCGGGGGCCTATCCTACAATGAGCAGTTCTTC
CDR3: CASSLVGGLSYNEQFF
D: NA
size: NA
J: TRBJ2-1
V: TRBV5-1

DNA: TGCGCCAGCAGCCAAGAATTTAGGACGGGCTATGGCTACACCTTC
CDR3: CASSQEFRTGYGYTF
D: NA
size: NA
J: TRBJ1-2
V: TRBV4-3

DNA: TGTGCCAGCAGTGGGGGGATCGCAAACACCATATATTTT
CDR3: CASSGGIANTIYF
D: NA
size: NA
J: TRBJ1-3
V: TRBV6-6

DNA: TGTGCCAGTAGTCATTCAACCGGGAACACTGAAGCTTTCTTT
CDR3: CASSHSTGNTEAFF
D: NA
size: NA
J: TRBJ1-1
V: TRBV19

DNA: TGTGCCAGCAGTGACGGGGGAACTGAAGCTTTCTTT
CDR3: CASSDGGTEAFF
D: NA
size: NA
J: TRBJ1-1
V: TRBV6-4